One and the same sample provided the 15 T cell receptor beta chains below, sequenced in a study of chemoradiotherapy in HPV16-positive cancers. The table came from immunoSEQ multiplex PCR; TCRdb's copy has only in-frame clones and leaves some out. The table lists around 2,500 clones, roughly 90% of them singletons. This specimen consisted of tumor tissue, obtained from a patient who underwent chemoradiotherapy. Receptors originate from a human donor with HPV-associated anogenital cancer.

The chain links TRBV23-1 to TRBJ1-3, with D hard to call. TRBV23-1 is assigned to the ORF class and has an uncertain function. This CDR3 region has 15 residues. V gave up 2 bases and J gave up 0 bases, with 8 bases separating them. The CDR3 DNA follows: TGCGCCAGCAGTCAAGTCGCAGACTCTGGAAACACCATATATTTT. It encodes CASSQVADSGNTIYF.

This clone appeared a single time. The CDR3 bases are TGTGCCAGCAGCTTTAGCGGGGACGAGCAGTACTTC. It codes for CASSFSGDEQYF. The genes are TRBV7-9 and TRBJ2-7, with TRBD2 matching 8 bases. The V segment lost 3 bases and the J segment 5 bases; nucleotides outside the gene matches: 0. CDR1 and CDR2 (germline): SEHNR, FQNEAQ (reference sequence). The CDR3 is 12 residues long.

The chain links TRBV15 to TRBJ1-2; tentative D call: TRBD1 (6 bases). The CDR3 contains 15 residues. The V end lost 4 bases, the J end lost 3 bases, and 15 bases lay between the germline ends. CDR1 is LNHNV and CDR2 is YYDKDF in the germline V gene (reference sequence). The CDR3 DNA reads TGTGCCACCAGCACCCTAAACAGGGTCGACTATGGCTACACCTTC. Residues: CATSTLNRVDYGYTF.

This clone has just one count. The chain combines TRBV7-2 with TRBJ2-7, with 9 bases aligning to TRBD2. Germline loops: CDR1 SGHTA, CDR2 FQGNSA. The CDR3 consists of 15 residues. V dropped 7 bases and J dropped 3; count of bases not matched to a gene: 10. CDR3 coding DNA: TGTGCCAGCACCGGCGTGGCGGGGGGGAGCTACGAGCAGTACTTC. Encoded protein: CASTGVAGGSYEQYF. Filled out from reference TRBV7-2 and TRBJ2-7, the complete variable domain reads GAGVSQSPSNKVTEKGKDVELRCDPISGHTALYWYRQSLGQGLEFLIYFQGNSAPDKSGLPSDRFSAERTGGSVSTLTIQRTQQEDSAVYLCASTGVAGGSYEQYFGPGTRLTVT.

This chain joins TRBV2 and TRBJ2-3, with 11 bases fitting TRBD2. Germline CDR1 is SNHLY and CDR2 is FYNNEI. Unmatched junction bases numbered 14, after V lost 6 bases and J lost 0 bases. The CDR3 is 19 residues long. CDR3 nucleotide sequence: TGTGCCAGCAGCGCCCAACTAGCGGGGGCCTTCCATAGCACAGATACGCAGTATTTT. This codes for CASSAQLAGAFHSTDTQYF.

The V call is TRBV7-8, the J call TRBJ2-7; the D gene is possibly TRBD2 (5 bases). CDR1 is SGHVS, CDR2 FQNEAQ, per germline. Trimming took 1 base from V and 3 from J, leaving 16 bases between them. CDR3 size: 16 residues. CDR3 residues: CASSLVGGPGNYEQYF. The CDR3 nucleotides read TGTGCCAGCAGCTTAGTCGGCGGACCGGGGAACTACGAGCAGTACTTC.

DNA of the CDR3: TGTGCCTGGGCCGCCCTTAATGAGCAGTTCTTC. As protein: CAWAALNEQFF. The chain joins TRBV30 to TRBJ2-1, with unresolved D. The ends were cut back, 5 bases at V and 7 bases at J, with 9 bases in the middle. Germline CDR1 reads GTSNPN; CDR2 reads SVGIG (reference sequence). This CDR3 is 11 amino acids long.

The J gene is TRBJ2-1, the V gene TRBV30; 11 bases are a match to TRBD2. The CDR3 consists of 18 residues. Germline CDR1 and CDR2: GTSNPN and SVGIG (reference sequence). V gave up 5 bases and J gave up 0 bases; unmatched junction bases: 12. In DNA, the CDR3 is TGTGCCTGGCGGGGGTGGCCTAGCGGGGGGAGCTCCTACAATGAGCAGTTCTTC. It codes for CAWRGWPSGGSSYNEQFF.

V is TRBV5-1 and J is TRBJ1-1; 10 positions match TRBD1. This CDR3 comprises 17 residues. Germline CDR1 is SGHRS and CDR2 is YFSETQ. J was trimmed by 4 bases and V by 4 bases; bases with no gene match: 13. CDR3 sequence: CASSPGGTGAGGTEAFF. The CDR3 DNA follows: TGCGCCAGCAGCCCGGGGGGGACAGGGGCCGGAGGCACTGAAGCTTTCTTT.

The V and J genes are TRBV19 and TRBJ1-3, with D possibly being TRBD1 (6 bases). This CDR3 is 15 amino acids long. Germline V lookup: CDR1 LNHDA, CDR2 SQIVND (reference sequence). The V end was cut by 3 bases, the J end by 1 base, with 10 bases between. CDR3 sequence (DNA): TGTGCCAGTAGTATCTCCGGGACATCTGGAAACACCATATATTTT. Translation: CASSISGTSGNTIYF.

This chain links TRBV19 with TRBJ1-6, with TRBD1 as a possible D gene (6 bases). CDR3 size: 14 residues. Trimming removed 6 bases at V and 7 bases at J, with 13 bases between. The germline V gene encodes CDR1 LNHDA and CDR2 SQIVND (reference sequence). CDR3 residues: CASRNRDTNSPLHF. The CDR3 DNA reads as TGTGCCAGTAGGAACCGGGACACAAATTCACCCCTCCACTTT. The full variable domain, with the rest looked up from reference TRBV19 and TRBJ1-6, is DGGITQSPKYLFRKEGQNVTLSCEQNLNHDAMYWYRQDPGQGLRLIYYSQIVNDFQKGDIAEGYSVSREKKESFPLTVTSAQKNPTAFYLCASRNRDTNSPLHFGNGTRLTVT.

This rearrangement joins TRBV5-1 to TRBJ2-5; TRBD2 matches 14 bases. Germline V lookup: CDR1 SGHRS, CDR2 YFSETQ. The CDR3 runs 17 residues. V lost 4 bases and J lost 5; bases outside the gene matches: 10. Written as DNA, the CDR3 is TGCGCCAGCAGCCTACGACTAGCGGGGGGGGTCGGGGAGACCCAGTACTTC. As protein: CASSLRLAGGVGETQYF.

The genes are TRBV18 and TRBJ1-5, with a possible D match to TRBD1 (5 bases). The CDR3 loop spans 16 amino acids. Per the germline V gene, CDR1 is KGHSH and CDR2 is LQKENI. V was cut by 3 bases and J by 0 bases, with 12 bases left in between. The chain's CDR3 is CASSPRGGNSNQPQHF. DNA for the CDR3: TGTGCCAGCTCACCCCGGGGGGGGAATAGCAATCAGCCCCAGCATTTT.

The CDR3 is CAWSVGDRGPLGNQPQHF. In DNA form, the CDR3 reads TGTGCCTGGAGTGTAGGGGACAGGGGGCCCCTAGGCAATCAGCCCCAGCATTTT. This sequence joins TRBV30 and TRBJ1-5; 12 nucleotides align to TRBD1. Per the germline V gene, CDR1 is GTSNPN and CDR2 is SVGIG (reference sequence). Germline trimming cut 0 bases from V and 2 bases from J; bases unmatched to any gene: 8. The CDR3 contains 18 residues.

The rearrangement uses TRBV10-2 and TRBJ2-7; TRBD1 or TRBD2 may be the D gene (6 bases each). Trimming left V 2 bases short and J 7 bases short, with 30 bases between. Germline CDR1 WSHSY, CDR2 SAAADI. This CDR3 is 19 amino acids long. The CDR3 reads CASSEIPRLAGAHAGEQYF. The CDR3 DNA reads TGCGCCAGCAGTGAGATACCCCGCCTCGCAGGGGCACACGCGGGGGAGCAGTACTTC.